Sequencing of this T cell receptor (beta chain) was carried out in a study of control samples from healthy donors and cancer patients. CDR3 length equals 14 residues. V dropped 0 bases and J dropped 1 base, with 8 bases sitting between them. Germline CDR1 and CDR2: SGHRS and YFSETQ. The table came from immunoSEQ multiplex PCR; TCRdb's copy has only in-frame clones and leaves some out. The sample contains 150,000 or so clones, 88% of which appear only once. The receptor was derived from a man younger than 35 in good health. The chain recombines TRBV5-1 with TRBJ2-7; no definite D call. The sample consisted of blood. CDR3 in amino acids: CASSLGYGSYEQYF. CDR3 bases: TGCGCCAGCAGCTTGGGCTACGGATCCTACGAGCAGTACTTC.